This TCR beta chain was recovered during a study of radiotherapy plus CTLA-4 blockade in lung cancer. Using immunoSEQ multiplex PCR, the repertoire was profiled, and TCRdb retains in-frame clones only, with some absent. The top ten clones hold roughly 3.1% of a sample with about 62,000 clones, around 77% of them seen once. CDR1 and CDR2 (germline): SGHTS, YDEGEE. This CDR3 region has 14 residues. Trimming pared 2 bases from V and 3 bases from J, leaving 11 bases between. Focal radiation plus CTLA-4 blockade with ipilimumab was given to patients with chemo-refractory metastatic non-small-cell lung cancer.

Sequencing was performed on peripheral blood, taken from a patient treated with radiotherapy plus ipilimumab. The TCR originated in a human donor with non-small cell lung cancer who had a complete response to radiotherapy plus ipilimumab. The J gene is TRBJ2-5, the V gene TRBV5-8; D is unclear. The CDR3: CASSFQRRKETQYF. CDR3 sequence (DNA): TGTGCCAGCAGCTTTCAGAGGAGAAAAGAGACCCAGTACTTC.